The rows below give T cell receptor beta chains drawn from one sample of a study of shared clonotypes between healthy human individuals. Assay: immunoSEQ multiplex PCR; the TCRdb copy retains only in-frame clones and omits some. The profile shows 1.6 million or so clones, around 95% of them singletons. Sequencing was carried out using naive CD4+ T cells sorted from blood. These receptors all come from a man aged 25-45 years in good health. CDR3s include the opening cysteine and the closing phenylalanine or tryptophan. Expanded clones get a size class; other rows say once, few or many, or leave the size out.

v_gene	abundance	j_gene	CDR3aa
TRBV18	.	TRBJ2-1	CASSPPGQIYNEQFF
TRBV19	.	TRBJ1-5	CASSLRTNQPQHF
TRBV14	.	TRBJ2-5	CASSQDSGGIRETQYF
TRBV2	once	TRBJ2-1	CASGRLAGANEQFF
TRBV7-2	.	TRBJ2-1	CASSLYSQPNGYNEQFF
TRBV28	.	TRBJ2-3	CASSSQLRSFTDTQYF
TRBV5-6	once	TRBJ1-1	CASSLANGGEAFF
TRBV28	.	TRBJ1-2	CASSTAGGLNGYTF
TRBV6-5	.	TRBJ2-1	CASRVAGGYNEQFF
TRBV5-1	once	TRBJ2-1	CASSLGDLYNEQFF
TRBV29-1	once	TRBJ2-1	CSVEDLGGGFAEANEQFF
TRBV28	.	TRBJ2-5	CASSPPGVPGETQYF
TRBV5-1	.	TRBJ1-2	CASSSAGTPNYGYTF
TRBV5-4	.	TRBJ2-2	CASRATPGTPNTGELFF
TRBV11-1	.	TRBJ2-2	CASSLGTGQITGELFF
TRBV18	.	TRBJ1-2	CASSPATGDYGYTF
TRBV10-1	.	TRBJ2-7	CASSEGQGVIEQYF
TRBV10-1	.	TRBJ2-3	CASSDPTDTQYF
TRBV4-2	.	TRBJ1-1	CASSQARQNTEAFF
TRBV6-5	.	TRBJ2-2	CASSLASTTGELFF
TRBV5-1	.	TRBJ2-3	CASSSDTADTQYF
TRBV12-2	.	TRBJ2-5	CASLKTQYF
TRBV11-2	.	TRBJ2-2	CASSERRSPYTGELFF
TRBV6-1	.	TRBJ2-5	CASLGLSQETQYF
TRBV6-1	.	TRBJ2-7	CASSRSGTDPYEQYF
TRBV9	.	TRBJ2-3	CASSVSGRADTQYF
TRBV6-1	.	TRBJ1-5	CASSARQGSQPQHF
TRBV6-4	.	TRBJ2-3	CASSPDRSTDTQYF
TRBV6-5	.	TRBJ1-2	CASSSGRNGYTF
TRBV6-6	.	TRBJ2-7	CASKGGEGVSYEQYF
TRBV10-1	.	TRBJ2-7	CASSRSSYEQYF
TRBV11-1	.	TRBJ1-2	CASSPSVGGGYTF
TRBV7-6	.	TRBJ2-3	CASSLGSGSSTDTQYF
TRBV28	.	TRBJ1-2	CASSLAWPAVIYGYTF
TRBV6-6	.	TRBJ2-3	CASRSTSGATDTQYF
TRBV9	.	TRBJ2-7	CASSVGLVKWGDRYEQYF
TRBV13	once	TRBJ2-2	CASSLPRTGRTGELFF
TRBV19	once	TRBJ1-4	CASSIRENPGTILFF
TRBV4-3	.	TRBJ1-4	CASSQVGIGNEKLFF
TRBV6-4	.	TRBJ1-5	CASSQESNQPQHF
TRBV9	.	TRBJ1-1	CASSVGQGASVF
TRBV27	.	TRBJ2-1	CASSTLAGVNEQFF
TRBV27	.	TRBJ2-2	CASSLPGLAGETGELFF